This TCR beta chain is drawn from a study of T and B cells in COVID-19 patients (dated by TCRdb to about 2020). In terms of the full investigation: Using TRB and IGH repertoire sequencing of peripheral blood, the study characterized adaptive immunity in COVID-19 patients who had active infection or had recovered. An age-matched reference group of 39 healthy donors negative for COVID-19 antibodies served as the comparison for repertoire analyses. Up to 9 follow-up blood samples were collected per patient, with some samples spanning different disease stages in the same individual. The repository of TCR and BCR sequences included approximately 72 time points from more than 35 patients, and more than 7.5 million TCR sequences were analysed. Comorbidities linked to unfavorable COVID-19 outcome were present in nine tenths of the roughly 20 patients in the active-infection cohort. A median age of approximately 32 years was recorded in the recovered cohort versus 65 to 70 years in the active-infection cohort. Because samples were available both during active disease and after recovery, two patients were counted in both the recovered and the active cohorts. Of the approximately 19 patients in the active-infection cohort, 12 to 13 were critically ill and needed mechanical ventilation or ECMO. A recovered cohort comprised roughly 18 patients contributing about 22 samples, mostly after mild to moderate COVID-19 managed as outpatients. Points the paper makes about the study in general: The cohort was considered too small for HLA contributions to COVID-19 susceptibility or severity to be assessed. Few blood samples were available from mildly ill patients while symptoms were present, and early samples from severe cases were likewise scarce. In patients with COVID-19, the usage of TRBV/TRBJ genes was reported to be strongly skewed. The reported TCR clusters were stated to require prospective validation before clinical use. Specific T cell subsets (CD4+/Treg/CD8+) and sorted SARS-CoV-2-responsive or tetramer+ T cells had not yet been sequenced, with those experiments still ongoing. During active COVID-19 the TRB repertoires were highly clonal, but at recovery diversity and richness rose above the levels seen in healthy donors. The recovered cohort had approximately 2,500 exclusive TCR clusters, including around 30 low-pGen clusters.

For this clonotype: No antigen is known for it. Base qualities were left out, and no much larger clone turns up one base away.

The instrument given in TCRdb is Illumina MiSeq. Multiplex PCR with BIOMED2 TRB-A/B primer pools was used to amplify the TRB rearrangements. Two consecutive PCRs added Illumina-compatible adapters and 7-nucleotide sample barcodes to the amplicons. All library PCRs used Phusion HS II polymerase. Amplicons were gel-purified with the NucleoSpin Gel and PCR Clean-up kit, quantified on Qubit, and pooled at about 4.2 nM. Amplicon pool quality was checked on an Agilent 2100 Bioanalyzer before Illumina next-generation sequencing. On the study's bioinformatics: MiXCR 3.0.8 with the default MiXCR reference library was used to annotate TRB rearrangements. Non-productive reads and sequences with fewer than 2 reads were excluded, and each unique CDR3 nucleotide sequence counted as one clone. Clonality, diversity, richness and V-J gene usage were computed in R 3.5.1. GLIPH2 was used for TCR clustering by CDR3 similarity, and generation probabilities were calculated by OLGA. Only GLIPH2 clusters with at least four unique TCR clonotypes present in at least three individuals were retained. TCRdb reran the public reads through fastp at Q25 and MiXCR, keeping productive beta chains. Each entry merges the rows of one CDR3 protein and shows their most common DNA and genes. The V and J calls follow TCRdb's processing rather than the paper's. This sample comprises roughly 23,000 distinct CDR3 sequences, under 30% of them detected only once. 2.5% to 3% of the sample lies in the top ten.

TRB repertoires were amplified from around 230-520 ng of genomic DNA extracted from blood. V is shortened by 2 bases, J by 1 base, and the region joining them spans 7 bases. From the cysteine up to the phenylalanine, the CDR3 has a length of 14 residues. Only the CDR3 DNA is retained, 42 bases long and in frame from the first base. From the germline V gene (reference sequence), CDR1 is SEHNR and CDR2 is FQNEAQ. The clonotype comes from a human donor who had recovered from COVID-19. In this chain, TRBV7-9 is recombined with TRBJ2-3, with no confident D gene call. The sequenced material came from blood. The DNA is TGTGCCAGCAGCTTATATACCGGCACAGATACGCAGTATTTT. This encodes CASSLYTGTDTQYF.